This passage covers 19 T cell receptor beta chains from one sample sequenced in a study of cytomegalovirus exposure and HLA in healthy donors. Amplification used 60 Vbeta primers and 13 Jbeta primers. Clones were read by immunoSEQ multiplex PCR, and TCRdb kept only the in-frame ones, dropping some. The profile covers 95,000 to 150,000 clones, with over 65% appearing a single time and over 5% taken by the ten largest. The sequenced sample consisted of PBMCs. These receptors originate from a woman aged 40 to 55 in good health and CMV-seronegative.

The genes are TRBV7-2 and TRBJ1-1, with D perhaps TRBD1 (6 bases). The CDR3 has 16 amino acids. Germline CDR1 and CDR2: SGHTA and FQGNSA. The V and J ends lost 5 bases and 1 base respectively, with 17 bases between them. CDR3 nucleotides: TGTGCCAGCAGCCGAAGCAGGACACAGGGGAACACTGAAGCTTTCTTT. Its translation is CASSRSRTQGNTEAFF.

The chain joins TRBV11-1 to TRBJ2-1; TRBD1 might be the D (5 bases). Germline values: CDR1 SGHAT, CDR2 FQDESV (reference sequence). This CDR3 region has 16 residues. V was cut by 1 base and J by 7 bases, with 17 bases left in between. Here the CDR3 reads CASSLGQNRLWNEQFF. The CDR3 DNA is TGTGCCAGCAGCTTAGGACAGAACAGGTTGTGGAATGAGCAGTTCTTC.

The rearrangement links TRBV5-5 to TRBJ2-1, with D possibly TRBD1 on 6 matching bases. This CDR3 comprises 19 residues. Germline V CDR1 and CDR2: SGHKS, YYEKEE (reference sequence). Trimming took 2 bases from V and 5 from J, leaving 26 bases between them. CDR3 nucleotides: TGTGCCAGCAGCTTTGCTCCGCAAGACACAGGGTTGTCCGACAATGAGCAGTTCTTC. Residues: CASSFAPQDTGLSDNEQFF.

The chain links TRBV2 to TRBJ2-7, with 7 bases lining up with TRBD2. The CDR3 has 15 amino acids. V gave up 6 bases and J gave up 2 bases; unmatched junction bases: 10. Germline V CDR1 and CDR2: SNHLY, FYNNEI. The DNA of the CDR3 is TGTGCCAGCAGAGTAATAGCGGGTGATGCCTACGAGCAGTACTTC. Amino acids: CASRVIAGDAYEQYF.

This sequence joins TRBV29-1 and TRBJ2-5; tentatively, D is TRBD2 (5 bases). Looked up from germline, CDR1 is SQVTM and CDR2 is ANQGSEA. V was pared by 0 bases and J by 1 base, with 9 bases between. The CDR3 has 14 residues. The CDR3, as DNA: TGCAGCGTTGAAGATTCGGGGTTCCAAGAGACCCAGTACTTC. This gives the protein CSVEDSGFQETQYF.

The J gene is TRBJ2-7, the V gene TRBV7-5; TRBD2 reflects the table's D call only, with no check against the DNA. TRBV7-5 is a recognized pseudogene. This CDR3 is 15 amino acids long. CDR3 loop: CARSPGLAGVYEQYF. The DNA of the CDR3 is TGTGCCAGAAGCCCCGGTCTAGCGGGAGTTTACGAGCAGTACTTC.

CDR3 region: CASSVGTSGLKETQYF. The CDR3, as DNA: TGTGCCAGCAGCGTCGGGACTAGCGGATTAAAAGAGACCCAGTACTTC. The J gene is TRBJ2-5, the V gene TRBV5-4; 11 bases agree with TRBD2. Germline V gives CDR1 SGHNT, CDR2 YYREEE (reference sequence). J lost 3 bases, V lost 4 bases, and 8 bases had no gene match. This CDR3 has 16 residues.

This sequence joins TRBV5-5 and TRBJ2-1, with 9 positions matching TRBD1. The CDR3 is 16 residues long. CDR1 is SGHKS, CDR2 YYEKEE, per germline (reference sequence). V was pared by 6 bases and J by 6 bases, with 13 bases of the junction left unmatched. This CDR3 reads CASTSLLGQGFNEQFF. In DNA form, the CDR3 reads TGTGCCAGCACCTCATTGTTGGGACAGGGATTCAATGAGCAGTTCTTC.

This chain links TRBV7-2 with TRBJ2-3; the match to TRBD2 covers 8 bases. The germline gives CDR1 SGHTA, CDR2 FQGNSA. The V gene end was trimmed by 4 bases and the J gene end by 1 base; junction bases not matched to a gene: 4. The CDR3 covers 15 residues. CDR3 in DNA: TGTGCCAGCAGCTCCCAGCGGGGGCGCACAGATACGCAGTATTTT. As protein: CASSSQRGRTDTQYF.

V usage is TRBV6-1 and J usage is TRBJ2-7; 8 bases map to TRBD1. Germline loops: CDR1 MNHNS, CDR2 SASEGT. The V gene end was trimmed by 2 bases and the J gene end by 3 bases; junction bases not matched to a gene: 3. The CDR3 consists of 14 residues. This chain's CDR3 is CASSERTGNYEQYF. In DNA form, the CDR3 reads TGTGCCAGCAGTGAACGGACAGGGAACTACGAGCAGTACTTC.

This clone has a handful of counts. The same CDR3 arises from other DNA sequences in this sample as well. The chain carries TRBV12-2 and TRBJ1-1; the D call TRBD1 from the table was never checked on the DNA. TRBV12-2 is a pseudogene. This CDR3 region has 16 residues. CDR3 residues: CASRLTGPLMNTEAFF. Here the CDR3 DNA reads TGTGCAAGTCGCTTAACAGGCCCACTTATGAACACTGAAGCTTTCTTT.

The chain employs TRBV7-2 and TRBJ1-1, with D possibly TRBD1 on 5 matching bases. Trimming took 2 bases from V and 0 from J, leaving 7 bases between them. Germline V gene data show CDR1 as SGHTA and CDR2 as FQGNSA. There are 14 residues in the CDR3. Here the CDR3 DNA reads TGTGCCAGCAGCTTAAGGGGCGTGAACACTGAAGCTTTCTTT. This encodes CASSLRGVNTEAFF. The entire variable domain, with the rest obtained from reference TRBV7-2 and TRBJ1-1, is as follows: GAGVSQSPSNKVTEKGKDVELRCDPISGHTALYWYRQSLGQGLEFLIYFQGNSAPDKSGLPSDRFSAERTGGSVSTLTIQRTQQEDSAVYLCASSLRGVNTEAFFGQGTRLTVV.

The chain couples TRBV25-1 to TRBJ2-7; 15 bases agree with TRBD2. The germline V gene has CDR1 MGHDK and CDR2 SYGVNS. V trimming: 5 bases; J trimming: 10 bases; junction bases outside the gene matches: 9. CDR3 length: 15 amino acids. CDR3 amino acids: CASSQHQGLAGGQYF. In DNA form, the CDR3 reads TGTGCCAGCAGTCAGCACCAGGGACTAGCGGGAGGACAGTACTTC.

The rearrangement uses TRBV2 and TRBJ2-1, with 8 bases that match TRBD1. This CDR3 has 16 residues. Germline V gene data show CDR1 as SNHLY and CDR2 as FYNNEI. With 6 bases clipped from V and 4 bases from J, the junction kept 11 bases outside the gene matches. This CDR3 is CASSETWTGNYNEQFF. The CDR3 nucleotides read TGTGCCAGCAGCGAAACCTGGACAGGGAATTACAATGAGCAGTTCTTC.

The rearrangement links TRBV6-5 to TRBJ2-3, with D possibly being TRBD1 (6 bases). This CDR3 has 15 residues. The germline V gene has CDR1 MNHEY and CDR2 SVGAGI. The V and J ends lost 4 bases and 6 bases respectively, with 17 bases between them. The chain's CDR3 is CASSLRAGAPDTQYF. The CDR3 bases are TGTGCCAGCAGTTTACGGGCAGGGGCTCCCGATACGCAGTATTTT.

The rearrangement uses TRBV7-6 and TRBJ2-3, with 7 positions matching TRBD1. There are 15 residues in the CDR3. The trim removed 5 bases at V and 2 bases at J, leaving 7 bases unmatched. The germline CDR1 and CDR2 sequences are SGHVS and FNYEAQ. The CDR3 bases are TGTGCCAGCAGCCTTAAGACAGGGTTCACAGATACGCAGTATTTT. Amino acid sequence: CASSLKTGFTDTQYF.

This clone occurred once. The rearrangement joins TRBV29-1 to TRBJ2-3; TRBD1 matches 12 bases. Germline V gene sequence: CDR1 SQVTM, CDR2 ANQGSEA. The CDR3 contains 16 residues. The V gene end was trimmed by 7 bases and the J gene end by 6 bases; junction bases not matched to a gene: 14. CDR3 nucleotides: TGCAGCGCCCTCCGCTGGGGGGACAGGGGGCTGGATACGCAGTATTTT. It translates to CSALRWGDRGLDTQYF.

The rearrangement uses TRBV5-8 and TRBJ2-7, with 11 bases identical to TRBD2. Germline assignment: CDR1 SGHTS and CDR2 YDEGEE. With 4 bases clipped from V and 9 bases from J, the junction kept 9 bases outside the gene matches. This CDR3 is built from 14 residues. The CDR3, as DNA: TGTGCCAGCAGCCTTAGCGGGAGGGCAGGAGGGCAGTACTTC. It specifies CASSLSGRAGGQYF. The full variable domain, completed using reference TRBV5-8 and TRBJ2-7, is EAGVTQSPTHLIKTRGQQATLRCSPISGHTSVYWYQQALGLGLQFLLWYDEGEERNRGNFPPRFSGRQFPNYSSELNVNALELEDSALYLCASSLSGRAGGQYFGPGTRLTVT.

The chain uses TRBV28 and TRBJ2-5; weak D call: TRBD1 (6 bases). The DNA end is more similar to TRBJ2-7, so the J call may be wrong. The CDR3 consists of 11 residues. CDR1 is MDHEN and CDR2 is SYDVKM in the germline V gene. As DNA, the CDR3 is TGTGCCACGGACAGAAACTACGAGCAGTACTTC. Its protein product is CATDRNYEQYF.